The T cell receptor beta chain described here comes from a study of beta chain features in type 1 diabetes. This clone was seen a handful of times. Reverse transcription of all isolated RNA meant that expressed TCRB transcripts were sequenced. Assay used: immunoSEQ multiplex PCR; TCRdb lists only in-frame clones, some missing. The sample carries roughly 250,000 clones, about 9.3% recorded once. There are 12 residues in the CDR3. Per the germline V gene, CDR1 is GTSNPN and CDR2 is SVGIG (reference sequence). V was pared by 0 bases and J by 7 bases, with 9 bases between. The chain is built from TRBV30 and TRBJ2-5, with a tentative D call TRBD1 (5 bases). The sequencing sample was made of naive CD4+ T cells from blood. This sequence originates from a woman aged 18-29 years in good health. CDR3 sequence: CAWSVATGTQYF. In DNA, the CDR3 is TGTGCCTGGAGTGTAGCCACAGGGACCCAGTACTTC.